A single sample is the source of the 32 T cell receptor beta chains below, sequenced in a study of cytotoxic CD8 clonotypes in ibrutinib-treated CLL. Profiling relied on immunoSEQ multiplex PCR, and the TCRdb table lists in-frame clones only, not all of them. The table has hundreds of thousands of clones, 70% to 75% seen once; the top ten hold 5.5% to 6%. This specimen consisted of PBMCs, obtained after 12 months of ibrutinib treatment. The receptor set was obtained from a human donor with chronic lymphocytic leukemia.

V gene TRBV28 combines with J gene TRBJ2-5, with 11 bases fitting TRBD2. CDR1 is MDHEN, CDR2 SYDVKM, per germline. V dropped 7 bases and J dropped 4; count of bases not matched to a gene: 5. This CDR3 contains 14 residues. The CDR3 sequence: CASTGLAGGETQYF. CDR3 in DNA: TGTGCCAGCACAGGGCTAGCGGGAGGAGAGACCCAGTACTTC.

This chain links TRBV2 with TRBJ1-4, with D possibly being TRBD1 (5 bases). The CDR3 is 16 amino acids. The germline gives CDR1 SNHLY, CDR2 FYNNEI. Trimming took 0 bases from V and 7 from J, leaving 15 bases between them. In nucleotides, the CDR3 is TGTGCCAGCAGTGAAGCAGGGGCAGGGTATAGTGAAAAACTGTTTTTT. This gives the protein CASSEAGAGYSEKLFF.

This chain connects TRBV15 to TRBJ1-1; D remains ambiguous. The CDR3 extends over 11 amino acids. Trimming left V 0 bases short and J 5 bases short, with 1 base between. Per the germline V gene, CDR1 is LNHNV and CDR2 is YYDKDF (reference sequence). The CDR3 sequence is CATSRETEAFF. The DNA for the CDR3 is TGTGCCACCAGCAGAGAGACTGAAGCTTTCTTT.

The chain links TRBV7-9 to TRBJ2-7; D call uncertain. The CDR3 sequence is 14 residues long. Germline-derived CDR1 and CDR2 are SEHNR and FQNEAQ (reference sequence). V lost 8 bases to trimming and J lost 3 bases, with 17 bases between them. The CDR3 reads CASSPSGVRYEQYF. In nucleotides, the CDR3 is TGTGCCAGCTCCCCGTCAGGAGTTCGCTACGAGCAGTACTTC.

J is TRBJ1-2 and V is TRBV9; 9 positions agree with TRBD1. CDR1 is SGDLS and CDR2 is YYNGEE in the germline V gene. CDR3 length: 17 residues. After removal of 3 bases from V and 3 bases from J, the junction contained 12 bases not matched to a gene. The CDR3 nucleotides read TGTGCCAGCAGCGCCCCCGGGACAGGGAGTAATGACTATGGCTACACCTTC. This sequence encodes CASSAPGTGSNDYGYTF.

V is TRBV7-8 and J is TRBJ1-2, with D perhaps TRBD1 (6 bases). Germline CDR1 SGHVS, CDR2 FQNEAQ. Trimming pared 5 bases from V and 0 bases from J, leaving 10 bases between. This CDR3 has 14 residues. In DNA, the CDR3 is TGTGCCAGCAGCCATAGGACAGCTAACTATGGCTACACCTTC. This sequence encodes CASSHRTANYGYTF.

The chain is built from TRBV7-6 and TRBJ1-3; D unclear. The germline V gene encodes CDR1 SGHVS and CDR2 FNYEAQ. The V end was cut by 1 base, the J end by 0 bases, with 7 bases between. This CDR3 is built from 15 residues. The chain's CDR3 is CASSLGGFSGNTIYF. In nucleotides, the CDR3 is TGTGCCAGCAGCTTAGGAGGGTTCTCTGGAAACACCATATATTTT.

J is TRBJ1-5 and V is TRBV6-5; unclear D gene. V was clipped by 0 bases and J by 6 bases, with 9 bases between them. The CDR3 spans 14 residues. Germline V gives CDR1 MNHEY, CDR2 SVGAGI. DNA for the CDR3: TGTGCCAGCAGTTACTCGAATAGGCGTCAGCCCCAGCATTTT. This encodes CASSYSNRRQPQHF.

This rearrangement joins TRBV19 to TRBJ2-1; D may be TRBD1 or TRBD2 (5 bases each). V gave up 0 bases and J gave up 3 bases, with 9 bases separating them. The CDR3 has 15 residues. Germline-derived CDR1 and CDR2 are LNHDA and SQIVND (reference sequence). CDR3 region: CASSIDRGSYNEQFF. CDR3 bases: TGTGCCAGTAGTATAGATCGGGGCAGCTACAATGAGCAGTTCTTC. The whole variable domain, remainder taken from reference TRBV19 and TRBJ2-1, is DGGITQSPKYLFRKEGQNVTLSCEQNLNHDAMYWYRQDPGQGLRLIYYSQIVNDFQKGDIAEGYSVSREKKESFPLTVTSAQKNPTAFYLCASSIDRGSYNEQFFGPGTRLTVL.

The V call is TRBV7-9, the J call TRBJ2-1; TRBD2 aligns across 7 bases. V was clipped by 7 bases and J by 9 bases; unmatched bases: 6. Germline CDR1 and CDR2: SEHNR and FQNEAQ (reference sequence). CDR3 length: 12 residues. The chain's CDR3 is CASKAGMGEQFF. The CDR3 DNA reads TGTGCCAGCAAAGCGGGGATGGGTGAGCAGTTCTTC.

This clone came up many times. The sample contains more than one DNA sequence encoding this CDR3. The V and J genes are TRBV18 and TRBJ1-3; D gene unclear. Deletions cut 2 bases from V and 4 bases from J, with 3 bases between. The CDR3 runs to 12 residues. Germline CDR1 and CDR2: KGHSH and LQKENI. The CDR3 reads CASSPSGNTIYF. DNA for the CDR3: TGTGCCAGCTCACCATCAGGAAACACCATATATTTT.

The CDR3: CASSLIGPETQYF. CDR3 DNA sequence: TGTGCCAGCAGCTTAATTGGTCCCGAGACCCAGTACTTC. V is TRBV7-6 and J is TRBJ2-5; D unresolved. The CDR3 length is 13 residues. V lost 2 bases, J lost 5 bases, and 9 bases lay in between. Germline CDR1 SGHVS, CDR2 FNYEAQ.

The CDR3 sequence: CASSTGLPTYEQYF. DNA for the CDR3: TGTGCCAGTAGTACCGGACTTCCCACCTACGAGCAGTACTTC. J is TRBJ2-7 and V is TRBV27, with D possibly matching TRBD2 (5 bases). Trimming stripped 9 bases from V and 2 bases from J, with 17 bases between. Germline CDR1 reads MNHEY; CDR2 reads SMNVEV (reference sequence). The CDR3 contains 14 residues.

The J gene is TRBJ1-5, the V gene TRBV13, with TRBD1 matching 7 bases. After removal of 5 bases from V and 8 bases from J, the junction contained 9 bases not matched to a gene. The CDR3 loop spans 14 amino acids. Germline CDR1 PRHDT, CDR2 FYEKMQ (reference sequence). Here the CDR3 DNA reads TGTGCCAGCAGCCTACGACAGGGTTCGGAGCCCCAGCATTTT. Protein: CASSLRQGSEPQHF.

This clone was seen a handful of times. The CDR3 loop reads CASSVYSATNEKLFF. CDR3 bases: TGCGCCAGCAGCGTTTACAGTGCAACTAATGAAAAACTGTTTTTT. The gene calls are TRBV5-1 and TRBJ1-4; D call uncertain. Germline CDR1 reads SGHRS; CDR2 reads YFSETQ. The CDR3 contains 15 residues. The V and J ends lost 4 bases and 0 bases respectively, with 10 bases between them.

This chain uses TRBV9 with TRBJ2-1; 14 bases match TRBD2. Germline assignment: CDR1 SGDLS and CDR2 YYNGEE. The CDR3 is 17 residues long. J gave up 3 bases and V 0 bases, and 2 bases lay outside the gene matches. CDR3: CASSVGTSGGLYNEQFF. The DNA of the CDR3 is TGTGCCAGCAGCGTAGGGACTAGCGGGGGGCTCTACAATGAGCAGTTCTTC.

The chain couples TRBV11-1 to TRBJ1-4, with D maybe TRBD1 (5 bases). V lost 4 bases to trimming and J lost 6 bases, with 24 bases between them. The CDR3 is made up of 18 amino acids. Germline CDR1 is SGHAT and CDR2 is FQDESV (reference sequence). The CDR3 DNA sequence: TGTGCCAGCAGCTCGTTCGGGACGGCGCATTGGTCCGATGAAAAACTGTTTTTT. Translated: CASSSFGTAHWSDEKLFF. Full variable domain (remainder filled in from reference TRBV11-1 and TRBJ1-4): EAEVAQSPRYKITEKSQAVAFWCDPISGHATLYWYRQILGQGPELLVQFQDESVVDDSQLPKDRFSAERLKGVDSTLKIQPAELGDSAMYLCASSSFGTAHWSDEKLFFGSGTQLSVL.

There are a few counts of this clone. V usage is TRBV7-3 and J usage is TRBJ1-2; 7 positions agree with TRBD1. V shed 5 bases and J 6 bases; nucleotides not matched to a gene: 9. Germline-derived CDR1 and CDR2 are SGHTA and FQGTGA. The CDR3 consists of 14 residues. CDR3 loop: CASSPGGRSNGYTF. The DNA of the CDR3 is TGTGCCAGCAGCCCAGGGGGTCGGTCCAATGGCTACACCTTC.

This chain joins TRBV4-3 and TRBJ2-7; 7 nucleotides agree with TRBD2. The CDR3 contains 15 residues. The junction had 6 bases not matched to a gene; V was cut back by 4 bases and J by 0 bases. The V gene's germline CDR1 is LGHNA and CDR2 YSLEER. The CDR3 DNA reads as TGCGCCAGCAGCCGAATCGGGGGGAGCTCCTACGAGCAGTACTTC. Translation gives CASSRIGGSSYEQYF.

This rearrangement joins TRBV11-2 to TRBJ2-7; D is uncertain. The length of the CDR3 is 11 residues. Germline-derived CDR1 and CDR2 are SGHAT and FQNNGV. Trimming stripped 5 bases from V and 9 bases from J, with 11 bases between. In nucleotides, the CDR3 is TGTGCCAGCAGCCTTCTCATGGGGCAGTACTTC. Its protein product is CASSLLMGQYF. Drawing the rest from reference TRBV11-2 and TRBJ2-7, the complete variable domain is EAGVAQSPRYKIIEKRQSVAFWCNPISGHATLYWYQQILGQGPKLLIQFQNNGVVDDSQLPKDRFSAERLKGVDSTLKIQPAKLEDSAVYLCASSLLMGQYFGPGTRLTVT.

A remark on this clone: The junction and the germline gene differ at one end; a read error may be behind it. The chain has TRBV11-3 and TRBJ2-7, with 15 bases matching TRBD2. The length of the CDR3 is 14 residues. In germline, CDR1 is SGHNT, CDR2 YENEEA. CDR3 sequence: CASSPRTSGGEWDF. DNA of the CDR3: TGTGCCAGCAGCCCCCGGACTAGCGGGGGGGAGTGGGACTTC.

The chain employs TRBV7-2 and TRBJ2-3; a weak D match, TRBD1 (6 bases). Germline V lookup: CDR1 SGHTA, CDR2 FQGNSA. This CDR3 spans 15 amino acids. Deletions cut 5 bases from V and 6 bases from J, with 18 bases between. CDR3 sequence: CASSRQGGRADTQYF. DNA of the CDR3: TGTGCCAGCAGCCGTCAAGGGGGAAGGGCCGATACGCAGTATTTT.

The chain recombines TRBV7-9 with TRBJ1-4; unclear D gene. V was cut by 1 base and J by 2 bases, with 11 bases left in between. CDR1 is SEHNR and CDR2 is FQNEAQ in the germline V gene (reference sequence). This CDR3 spans 16 amino acids. This chain's CDR3 is CASSLEGGRTNEKLFF. The CDR3 DNA is TGTGCCAGCAGCTTAGAGGGTGGGCGGACTAATGAAAAACTGTTTTTT.

This sequence joins TRBV9 and TRBJ2-7; D tentatively fits TRBD1 or TRBD2 (5 bases each). Trimming cost V 4 bases and J 1 base, with 12 bases left between them. The CDR3 length is 14 residues. The germline V gene encodes CDR1 SGDLS and CDR2 YYNGEE. The CDR3 sequence is CASSPGTGSYEQYF. The CDR3 DNA reads as TGTGCCAGCAGCCCCGGGACGGGATCCTACGAGCAGTACTTC.

This sequence joins TRBV18 and TRBJ1-2; the match to TRBD1 covers 8 bases. The CDR3 extends over 12 amino acids. With 6 bases clipped from V and 8 bases from J, the junction kept 5 bases outside the gene matches. Germline loops: CDR1 KGHSH, CDR2 LQKENI. The CDR3: CASSLQGAGYTF. DNA for the CDR3: TGTGCCAGCTCCCTTCAGGGGGCCGGCTACACCTTC.

This chain joins TRBV6-5 and TRBJ1-2; D perhaps matches TRBD1 (5 bases). Per germline, CDR1 MNHEY and CDR2 SVGAGI. Trimming shortened V by 0 bases and J by 6 bases, and 5 bases separated the two germline ends. The CDR3 spans 12 residues. CDR3 DNA sequence: TGTGCCAGCAGTTACTCAGGGGATGGCTACACCTTC. Protein: CASSYSGDGYTF.

The J gene is TRBJ1-2, the V gene TRBV5-1; 8 nucleotides align to TRBD1. There are 14 residues in the CDR3. The germline gives CDR1 SGHRS, CDR2 YFSETQ. With V trimmed by 4 bases and J by 3 bases, 5 bases remained unmatched. CDR3 in amino acids: CASSTGQGHYGYTF. CDR3 bases: TGCGCCAGCAGCACCGGACAGGGCCACTATGGCTACACCTTC.

This sequence joins TRBV6-5 and TRBJ2-7; 10 bases line up with TRBD2. Looked up from germline, CDR1 is MNHEY and CDR2 is SVGAGI. The CDR3 covers 16 residues. The V and J ends lost 0 bases and 4 bases, in that order; junction bases with no gene match: 6. CDR3 DNA sequence: TGTGCCAGCAGTTACTCGGAGACTAGCGGGTTGTACGAGCAGTACTTC. Translation: CASSYSETSGLYEQYF.

The chain carries TRBV18 and TRBJ1-2; unclear D gene. V lost 0 bases to trimming and J lost 0 bases, with 14 bases between them. The CDR3 has 17 amino acids. The germline V gene encodes CDR1 KGHSH and CDR2 LQKENI. This chain's CDR3 is CASSPPSVYVANYGYTF. The CDR3 DNA reads as TGTGCCAGCTCACCACCATCAGTCTATGTAGCTAACTATGGCTACACCTTC.

This chain uses TRBV2 with TRBJ1-2; 12 bases agree with TRBD1. The CDR3 spans 14 residues. Germline V gives CDR1 SNHLY, CDR2 FYNNEI. Trimming removed 6 bases from V and 8 bases from J; junction bases left unmatched: 7. CDR3 sequence (DNA): TGTGCCAGCAGGGGGACAGGGGGCGTTACCGGCTACACCTTC. Translation: CASRGTGGVTGYTF.

This chain links TRBV5-5 with TRBJ2-7; the D call may be TRBD1 or TRBD2 (5 bases each). The CDR3 is 19 amino acids. Germline V lookup: CDR1 SGHKS, CDR2 YYEKEE (reference sequence). Trimming pared 5 bases from V and 2 bases from J, leaving 29 bases between. CDR3 residues: CASRGKGVSSGTETYEQYF. Here the CDR3 DNA reads TGTGCCAGCAGGGGAAAAGGGGTCTCATCCGGGACGGAGACCTACGAGCAGTACTTC.

The rearrangement joins TRBV5-1 to TRBJ1-2, with unresolved D. The CDR3 spans 15 residues. V was trimmed by 0 bases and J by 4 bases, leaving 13 bases between them. Looked up from germline, CDR1 is SGHRS and CDR2 is YFSETQ. The CDR3 DNA follows: TGCGCCAGCAGCTTGGGAGGTAAACCGCTCTATGGCTACACCTTC. Its translation: CASSLGGKPLYGYTF.